This TCR beta chain was captured by sequencing in a study of glioma-infiltrating T cells. The study's findings and limits: Non-neoplastic patients had below-expected tissue-blood divergence, while all gliomas exceeded expectation. CDR3 overlap between tissue and blood was very small.

The iRepertoire nested amplicon-rescue multiplex PCR amplified TCR alpha and beta CDR3s from RNA. For one-step reverse transcription and amplification, roughly 95-450 ng of tissue mRNA or PBMC total RNA was used. TCRdb processed the multiplex PCR reads anew with MiXCR; each CDR3 protein has one entry. The data show more than 85,000 distinct CDR3 sequences, less than 30% seen once. This clonotype came up many times. The antigen remains unidentified. V lost 0 bases to trimming and J lost 10 bases, with 18 bases between them. The CDR3 length is 15 residues. Germline V CDR1 and CDR2: SGHDN, FVKESK. The source is a human donor with low-grade glioma or glioblastoma, undergoing nonglioma brain surgery, or in good health (not recorded which). This chain links TRBV14 with TRBJ1-2; a possible D gene is TRBD1 (5 bases). Sequenced: glioma tissue, nonneoplastic brain tissue, or PBMCs (not recorded which). The CDR3 bases are TGTGCCAGCAGCCAAGACCGGGGACGGCCAAGGGTCTACACCTTC. It codes for CASSQDRGRPRVYTF.